Included here is one T cell receptor beta chain sequence, with context. Its antigen is unidentified. This CDR3 is 12 amino acids long. V gave up 5 bases and J gave up 8 bases, with 9 bases separating them. The data were obtained in a study of OX40 agonist ivuxolimab in advanced cancers. Study details: Patients treated during dose escalation were battling hepatocellular carcinoma, melanoma, renal cell or head and neck cancer. Findings of the study overall: Individuals who were partial responders at 0.1-3.0 mg/kg had clonal expansion that ranked among the lowest. The study did not work out the antigen specificity of the expanded peripheral T cells. The study observed clonal expansion of CD4+ and CD8+ blood T cells by week 6 at 0.1 to 3.0 mg/kg.

Profiled with immunoSEQ multiplex PCR; TCRdb holds only in-frame clones, not every one. The table includes some 60,000 clones, around 87% detected once. This rearrangement joins TRBV23-1 to TRBJ1-4; unclear D gene. TRBV23-1 is reported as an ORF; its role is uncertain. The sample in question was CD4+ or CD8+ T cells sorted from blood, obtained in a trial of the OX40 agonist ivuxolimab. The source is an adult with an advanced solid tumor such as melanoma, head and neck, liver or kidney cancer. CDR3 sequence: CASSIRLEKLFF. For the CDR3, the DNA is TGCGCCAGCAGTATCAGGTTAGAAAAACTGTTTTTT.